This entry lists 9 T cell receptor beta chains sequenced from one sample in a study of blood T cells in healthy people across ages. The use of a sample-barcoded 5' primer and a J-beta primer mix characterized a second PCR of 7 to 11 cycles. TCRdb fed the 5' RACE reads into MiXCR, producing one record per CDR3 protein. The sample contains over a million distinct CDR3 sequences, around 55% of which appear only once. Input material: blood. Source of these receptors: a man aged 18 to 35 in good health.

The chain couples TRBV6-2 or TRBV6-3 to TRBJ2-3, with D hard to call. Trimming took off 6 bases at V and 6 bases at J, with 13 bases between the two ends. CDR1 and CDR2 from the germline V gene are MNHEY and SVGEGT. The CDR3 contains 13 residues. The CDR3 DNA reads as TGTGCCAGCAGACCAACACCGGCGGATACGCAGTATTTT. Translated, it gives CASRPTPADTQYF.

The J gene is TRBJ1-2, the V gene TRBV10-3, with 8 bases that match TRBD1. The germline CDR1 and CDR2 sequences are ENHRY and SYGVKD. J lost 3 bases, V lost 6 bases, and 3 bases had no gene match. The CDR3 spans 13 residues. CDR3 loop: CAIRPGQDYGYTF. CDR3 sequence (DNA): TGTGCCATCAGGCCGGGACAGGACTATGGCTACACCTTC.

The V gene is TRBV27, the J gene TRBJ2-5, with D maybe TRBD2 (6 bases). Germline CDR1 reads MNHEY; CDR2 reads SMNVEV (reference sequence). V lost 4 bases and J 13 bases, leaving 28 bases between the germline ends. There are 16 residues in the CDR3. The CDR3 sequence: CASSSNRDSFGNIRYF. The CDR3 nucleotides read TGTGCCAGCAGTTCAAACCGGGACTCCTTCGGAAACATTCGGTACTTC.

A note on this clonotype: Sequence at one end of the junction differs from germline and may be a read error. J is TRBJ2-5 and V is TRBV9; unclear D gene. The CDR3 consists of 13 residues. CDR1 SGDLS and CDR2 YYNGEE come from the germline V gene. CDR3 sequence reads: CGSSVVVGETQYF. The CDR3 nucleotides are TGTGGCAGCAGCGTGGTGGTCGGAGAGACCCAGTACTTC.

The rearrangement uses TRBV12-3 or TRBV12-4 and TRBJ2-3; D unclear. The CDR3 length is 15 residues. The V gene lost 6 bases and the J gene lost 4 bases, with 17 bases spanning the gap. The CDR3 reads CASSRLLLNADTQYF. The DNA for the CDR3 is TGTGCCAGCAGCCGCCTACTCCTTAACGCAGATACGCAGTATTTT.

The chain couples TRBV9 to TRBJ2-1, with D unclear. The germline V and J ends were trimmed by 4 bases and 0 bases, with 23 bases remaining between them. CDR1 is SGDLS, CDR2 YYNGEE, per germline. The CDR3 sequence is 19 residues long. DNA of the CDR3: TGTGCCAGCAGCACTCGCTTTGTCGGCCCCTTAAGCTCCTACAATGAGCAGTTCTTC. This encodes CASSTRFVGPLSSYNEQFF.

The rearrangement links TRBV21-1 to TRBJ2-2. TRBV21-1 is reported as a pseudogene. The CDR3 spans 14 residues. The CDR3 is CASSTLVATGELFF. The CDR3 coding sequence is TGTGCCAGCAGCACACTCGTAGCCACCGGGGAGCTGTTTTTT.

V usage is TRBV29-1 and J usage is TRBJ1-2, with a weak D call TRBD1 (5 bases). The CDR3 has 12 residues. The V end was cut by 7 bases, the J end by 3 bases, with 12 bases between. Germline CDR1 and CDR2: SQVTM and ANQGSEA. CDR3 DNA sequence: TGCAGCGCCAGGGTGGTGGACTATGGCTACACCTTC. It encodes CSARVVDYGYTF.

The rearrangement links TRBV11-2 to TRBJ2-3; TRBD2 aligns across 9 bases. CDR1 and CDR2 from the germline V gene are SGHAT and FQNNGV. V was pared by 1 base and J by 4 bases, with 6 bases of the junction left unmatched. The CDR3 is 16 amino acids. Here the CDR3 reads CASSLVAGDGADTQYF. CDR3 bases: TGTGCCAGCAGCTTAGTAGCGGGAGATGGGGCAGATACGCAGTATTTT. The whole variable domain, filled in from reference TRBV11-2 and TRBJ2-3, reads EAGVAQSPRYKIIEKRQSVAFWCNPISGHATLYWYQQILGQGPKLLIQFQNNGVVDDSQLPKDRFSAERLKGVDSTLKIQPAKLEDSAVYLCASSLVAGDGADTQYFGPGTRLTVL.